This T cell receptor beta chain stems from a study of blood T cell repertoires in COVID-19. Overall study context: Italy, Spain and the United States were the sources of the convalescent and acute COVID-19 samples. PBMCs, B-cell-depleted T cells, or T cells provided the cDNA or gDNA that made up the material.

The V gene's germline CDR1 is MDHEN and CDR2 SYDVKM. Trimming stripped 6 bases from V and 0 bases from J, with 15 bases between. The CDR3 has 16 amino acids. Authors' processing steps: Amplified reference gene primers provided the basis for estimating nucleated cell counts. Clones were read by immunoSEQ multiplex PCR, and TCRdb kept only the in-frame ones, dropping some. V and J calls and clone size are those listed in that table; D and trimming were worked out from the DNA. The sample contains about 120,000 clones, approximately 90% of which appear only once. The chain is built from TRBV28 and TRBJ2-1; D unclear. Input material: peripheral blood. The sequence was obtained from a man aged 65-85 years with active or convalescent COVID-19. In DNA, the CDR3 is TGTGCCAGCAGCCCGACGGAGAATTTCTCCTACAATGAGCAGTTCTTC. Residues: CASSPTENFSYNEQFF. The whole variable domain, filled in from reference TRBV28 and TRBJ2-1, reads DVKVTQSSRYLVKRTGEKVFLECVQDMDHENMFWYRQDPGLGLRLIYFSYDVKMKEKGDIPEGYSVSREKKERFSLILESASTNQTSMYLCASSPTENFSYNEQFFGPGTRLTVL.